This passage covers 14 T cell receptor beta chains from one sample sequenced in a study of beta chain features in type 1 diabetes. All of the isolated RNA was reverse transcribed, so expressed TCRB transcripts were sequenced. TCRdb's table, derived via immunoSEQ multiplex PCR, lists solely in-frame clones and lacks some. The profile covers 140,000 to 150,000 clones, with around 13% appearing a single time and approximately 1.3% taken by the ten largest. Study conclusions and caveats: Among all four CD4+ subsets, Type 1 diabetes patients had TCRB CDR3s that were moderately but significantly shorter.

Their antigen targets remain unknown. Source material: central memory CD4+ T cells from blood. The receptors were gathered from a young man with type 1 diabetes.

The J gene is TRBJ1-1, the V gene TRBV7-2; no firm D call. This CDR3 is 13 amino acids long. Trimming left V 4 bases short and J 1 base short, with 7 bases between. Per the germline V gene, CDR1 is SGHTA and CDR2 is FQGNSA. CDR3 region: CASSSGGNTEAFF. CDR3 nucleotides: TGTGCCAGCAGCTCGGGAGGGAACACTGAAGCTTTCTTT.

This chain joins TRBV28 and TRBJ2-7; D remains ambiguous. The CDR3 extends over 13 amino acids. Looked up from germline, CDR1 is MDHEN and CDR2 is SYDVKM. V lost 6 bases, J lost 0 bases, and 9 bases lay in between. CDR3 DNA sequence: TGTGCCAGCAGATCGGGCTCCTCCTACGAGCAGTACTTC. Amino acid sequence: CASRSGSSYEQYF. The whole variable domain, filled in from reference TRBV28 and TRBJ2-7, reads DVKVTQSSRYLVKRTGEKVFLECVQDMDHENMFWYRQDPGLGLRLIYFSYDVKMKEKGDIPEGYSVSREKKERFSLILESASTNQTSMYLCASRSGSSYEQYFGPGTRLTVT.

This clone has more than one count but fewer than ten. The chain couples TRBV11-2 to TRBJ1-1; D gene ambiguous. The length of the CDR3 is 13 residues. Germline CDR1 and CDR2: SGHAT and FQNNGV. The V end was cut by 1 base, the J end by 0 bases, with 3 bases between. CDR3: CASSLGMNTEAFF. The CDR3 coding sequence is TGTGCCAGCAGCTTAGGCATGAACACTGAAGCTTTCTTT.

The CDR3, as DNA: TGTGCCAGCAGTTACTCCCCGGGAGATACGCAGTATTTT. Its translation is CASSYSPGDTQYF. The V call is TRBV6-5, the J call TRBJ2-3; no clear D. The CDR3 contains 13 residues. CDR1 MNHEY and CDR2 SVGAGI come from the germline V gene. V was trimmed by 0 bases and J by 5 bases, leaving 6 bases between them.

This chain uses TRBV5-1 with TRBJ1-5; tentative D call: TRBD1 (6 bases). Deletions cut 3 bases from V and 0 bases from J, with 13 bases between. This CDR3 is 16 amino acids long. The germline V gene encodes CDR1 SGHRS and CDR2 YFSETQ. CDR3 sequence (DNA): TGCGCCAGCAGCTGGACAGAGAACAATAGCAATCAGCCCCAGCATTTT. This encodes CASSWTENNSNQPQHF.

The chain couples TRBV18 to TRBJ2-7; D is perhaps TRBD2 (7 bases). Per germline, CDR1 KGHSH and CDR2 LQKENI. This CDR3 is built from 15 residues. V was pared by 2 bases and J by 3 bases, with 14 bases between. The chain's CDR3 is CASSPAGAPNYEQYF. The CDR3 DNA sequence: TGTGCCAGCTCACCAGCGGGGGCGCCGAACTACGAGCAGTACTTC.

In this sample, this clone turned up a few times. This chain connects TRBV2 to TRBJ2-1; 8 nucleotides match TRBD1. Germline V gene lookup returns CDR1 SNHLY and CDR2 FYNNEI. This CDR3 is 14 amino acids long. V shed 6 bases and J 7 bases; nucleotides not matched to a gene: 8. CDR3 amino acids: CASRFGQGINEQFF. CDR3 nucleotide sequence: TGTGCCAGCAGATTCGGACAGGGAATTAATGAGCAGTTCTTC.

The table lists this clone with a few counts. The chain uses TRBV5-8 and TRBJ1-3; D is uncertain. V lost 0 bases, J lost 6 bases, and 4 bases lay in between. CDR1 is SGHTS, CDR2 YDEGEE, per germline. The CDR3 is 12 residues long. The CDR3 loop is CASSLGLNTIYF. CDR3 coding DNA: TGTGCCAGCAGCTTGGGCCTAAACACCATATATTTT.

The rearrangement uses TRBV13 and TRBJ2-7; D gene uncertain. V was pared by 2 bases and J by 5 bases, with 4 bases between. CDR1 PRHDT and CDR2 FYEKMQ come from the germline V gene (reference sequence). The CDR3 is made up of 11 amino acids. The CDR3 loop is CASSLSHEQYF. For the CDR3, the DNA is TGTGCCAGCAGCTTATCCCACGAGCAGTACTTC.

The sample holds a few counts of this clone. This chain uses TRBV19 with TRBJ1-2; possible D gene TRBD1, 6 bases. The V gene lost 6 bases and the J gene lost 4 bases, with 12 bases spanning the gap. The CDR3 runs to 13 residues. Germline V gene lookup returns CDR1 LNHDA and CDR2 SQIVND (reference sequence). The chain's CDR3 is CASSRGDSYGYTF. The CDR3 DNA follows: TGTGCCAGTAGCAGGGGTGACTCCTATGGCTACACCTTC. The complete variable domain, with remaining parts taken from reference TRBV19 and TRBJ1-2, reads DGGITQSPKYLFRKEGQNVTLSCEQNLNHDAMYWYRQDPGQGLRLIYYSQIVNDFQKGDIAEGYSVSREKKESFPLTVTSAQKNPTAFYLCASSRGDSYGYTFGSGTRLTVV.

This clone was seen repeatedly, ten times or more. The chain couples TRBV6-4 to TRBJ1-1; the match to TRBD1 covers 7 bases. The CDR3 loop spans 13 amino acids. Germline CDR1 reads MRHNA; CDR2 reads SNTAGT. Losses at the gene ends were 7 bases for V and 1 base for J; bases not matched to a gene: 3. DNA for the CDR3: TGTGCCAGCACAGGGACAGAGAACACTGAAGCTTTCTTT. Its protein product is CASTGTENTEAFF.

This rearrangement joins TRBV7-2 to TRBJ2-7, with unresolved D. CDR1 and CDR2 from the germline V gene are SGHTA and FQGNSA. This CDR3 contains 15 residues. Trimming left V 0 bases short and J 2 bases short, with 11 bases between. CDR3 residues: CASSLAVKYPYEQYF. Here the CDR3 DNA reads TGTGCCAGCAGCTTAGCGGTAAAGTACCCCTACGAGCAGTACTTC.

The J gene is TRBJ2-3, the V gene TRBV6-5; perhaps TRBD2 as D (6 bases). In germline, CDR1 is MNHEY, CDR2 SVGAGI. The CDR3 spans 14 residues. Trimming pared 0 bases from V and 5 bases from J, leaving 9 bases between. The CDR3: CASSYSTGGDTQYF. CDR3 DNA: TGTGCCAGCAGTTACTCGACCGGGGGAGATACGCAGTATTTT.

This clone was recorded a few times. The genes are TRBV4-2 and TRBJ2-3; 7 bases are a match to TRBD2. V lost 1 base to trimming and J lost 1 base; unmatched junction nucleotides: 5. Germline V gene sequence: CDR1 LGHNA, CDR2 YNFKEQ. This CDR3 is 16 amino acids long. The CDR3 nucleotides read TGTGCCAGCAGCCAAGGAGACCGGGGGGGCACAGATACGCAGTATTTT. This gives the protein CASSQGDRGGTDTQYF.